This T cell receptor beta chain appears in the sequencing data of a study of CD8 T cells in ankylosing spondylitis. Points from the study as a whole: As for the disease-linked clones, they showed a CD8+ phenotype and occurred at relatively low frequencies in peripheral blood. It appeared that ankylosing spondylitis blood was characterized by a TCR beta motif of 8 or 9 highly homologous variants. Matched ankylosing spondylitis synovial fluid reportedly contained a significantly enriched population of disease-linked clones.

TCRdb ran MiXCR on the 5' RACE reads and lists one entry per CDR3 protein. The data contain 470,000 or so distinct CDR3 sequences, 25% to 30% of them singletons. CDR3 length equals 13 residues. V was pared by 2 bases and J by 6 bases, with 11 bases between. Germline lookup yields CDR1 LGHDT and CDR2 YNNKEL (reference sequence). This clonotype showed up just a few times. The antigen remains undetermined. This receptor was taken from a male donor with ankylosing spondylitis. The chain employs TRBV3-1 and TRBJ2-7; D assignment may be TRBD1 or TRBD2 (5 bases each). The sequencing sample was made of blood, either unsorted or a sorted T cell fraction (not recorded which). CDR3 residues: CASSQHGGFEQYV. The CDR3 DNA sequence: TGTGCCAGCAGCCAACATGGGGGATTCGAGCAGTACGTC.